The clone carrying this T cell receptor (beta chain) occurred once. Sequencing used immunoSEQ multiplex PCR; TCRdb keeps in-frame clones, though not all of them. The sample shows about 180,000 clones, approximately 94% of them seen only once. This sample is drawn from a study of T cell responses to AZD1222 COVID-19 vaccine. V was trimmed by 5 bases and J by 3 bases, leaving 11 bases between them. The CDR3 has 13 amino acids. CDR1 is LNHDA and CDR2 is SQIVND in the germline V gene (reference sequence). This chain uses TRBV19 with TRBJ2-7, with D possibly being TRBD1 (6 bases). Sequencing used peripheral blood, obtained 28 days after the second AZD1222 dose. The source of this sequence is an adult who received the AZD1222 COVID-19 vaccine. The CDR3, as DNA: TGTGCCAGTAGTGCGACGACAGGCTACGAGCAGTACTTC. Encoded protein: CASSATTGYEQYF. The full variable domain, with the rest looked up from reference TRBV19 and TRBJ2-7, is DGGITQSPKYLFRKEGQNVTLSCEQNLNHDAMYWYRQDPGQGLRLIYYSQIVNDFQKGDIAEGYSVSREKKESFPLTVTSAQKNPTAFYLCASSATTGYEQYFGPGTRLTVT.